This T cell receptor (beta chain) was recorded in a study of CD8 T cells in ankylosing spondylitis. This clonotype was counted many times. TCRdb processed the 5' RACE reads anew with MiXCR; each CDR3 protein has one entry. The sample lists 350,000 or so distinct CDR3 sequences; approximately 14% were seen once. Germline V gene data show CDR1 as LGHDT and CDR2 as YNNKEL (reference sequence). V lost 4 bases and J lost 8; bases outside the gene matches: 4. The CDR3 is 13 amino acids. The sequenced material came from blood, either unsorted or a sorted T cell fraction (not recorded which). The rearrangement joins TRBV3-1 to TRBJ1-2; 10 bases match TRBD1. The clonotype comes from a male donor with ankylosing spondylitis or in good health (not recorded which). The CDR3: CASSRGQGGGYTF. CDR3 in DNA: TGTGCCAGCAGCCGCGGACAGGGGGGAGGCTACACCTTC.